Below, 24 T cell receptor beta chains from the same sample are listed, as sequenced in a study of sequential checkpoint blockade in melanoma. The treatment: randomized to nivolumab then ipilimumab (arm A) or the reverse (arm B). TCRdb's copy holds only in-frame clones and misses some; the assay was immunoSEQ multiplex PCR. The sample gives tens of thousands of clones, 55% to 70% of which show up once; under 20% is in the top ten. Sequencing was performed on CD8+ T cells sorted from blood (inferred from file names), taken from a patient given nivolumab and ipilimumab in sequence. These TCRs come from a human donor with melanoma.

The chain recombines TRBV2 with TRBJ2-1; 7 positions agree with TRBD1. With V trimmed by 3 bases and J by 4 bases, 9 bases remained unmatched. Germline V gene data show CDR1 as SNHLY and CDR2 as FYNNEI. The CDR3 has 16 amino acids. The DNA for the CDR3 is TGTGCCAGCAGTGATCTCCGACAGGGAGTTTACAATGAGCAGTTCTTC. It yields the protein CASSDLRQGVYNEQFF.

The CDR3 sequence: CASRGRVSTDTQYF. CDR3 coding DNA: TGTGCCAGCAGGGGCAGGGTCAGCACAGATACGCAGTATTTT. This chain uses TRBV6-6 with TRBJ2-3, with a tentative D call TRBD1 (5 bases). CDR1 and CDR2 (germline): MNHNY, SVGAGI (reference sequence). The germline V and J ends were trimmed by 6 bases and 0 bases, with 10 bases remaining between them. The CDR3 has 14 amino acids.

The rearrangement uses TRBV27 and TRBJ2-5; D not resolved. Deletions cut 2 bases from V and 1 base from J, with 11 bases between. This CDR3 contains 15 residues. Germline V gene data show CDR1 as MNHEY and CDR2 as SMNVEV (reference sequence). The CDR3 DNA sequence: TGTGCCAGCAGTTTAATGGGCAATCCCCAAGAGACCCAGTACTTC. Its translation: CASSLMGNPQETQYF.

This CDR3 reads CASSPKTGLNTEAFF. DNA of the CDR3: TGCGCCAGCAGCCCGAAGACAGGGTTGAACACTGAAGCTTTCTTT. The chain carries TRBV4-3 and TRBJ1-1, with 7 bases lining up with TRBD1. This CDR3 comprises 15 residues. V lost 4 bases, J lost 0 bases, and 5 bases stayed unmatched. Germline-derived CDR1 and CDR2 are LGHNA and YSLEER.

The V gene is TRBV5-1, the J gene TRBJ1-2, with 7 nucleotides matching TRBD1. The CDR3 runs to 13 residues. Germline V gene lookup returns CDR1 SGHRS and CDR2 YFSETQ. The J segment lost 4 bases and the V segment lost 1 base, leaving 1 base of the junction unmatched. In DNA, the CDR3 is TGCGCCAGCAGCTTGAAGGGGGCCTATGGCTACACCTTC. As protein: CASSLKGAYGYTF. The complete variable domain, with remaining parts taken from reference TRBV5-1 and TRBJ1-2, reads KAGVTQTPRYLIKTRGQQVTLSCSPISGHRSVSWYQQTPGQGLQFLFEYFSETQRNKGNFPGRFSGRQFSNSRSEMNVSTLELGDSALYLCASSLKGAYGYTFGSGTRLTVV.

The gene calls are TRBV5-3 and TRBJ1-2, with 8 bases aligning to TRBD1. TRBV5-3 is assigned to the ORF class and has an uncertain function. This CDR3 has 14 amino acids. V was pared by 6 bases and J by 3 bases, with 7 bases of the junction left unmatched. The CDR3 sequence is CARTDRDPHYGYTF. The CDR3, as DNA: TGTGCCAGAACGGACAGGGACCCTCACTATGGCTACACCTTC.

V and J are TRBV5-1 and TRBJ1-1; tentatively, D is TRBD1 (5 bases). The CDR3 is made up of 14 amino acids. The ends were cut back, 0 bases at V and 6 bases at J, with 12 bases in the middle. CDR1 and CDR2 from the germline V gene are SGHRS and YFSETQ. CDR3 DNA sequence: TGCGCCAGCAGCTTGGCCGGGGGGGTCTCTGAAGCTTTCTTT. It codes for CASSLAGGVSEAFF.

CDR3 in DNA: TGTGCCAGCAGTGAGGGGCCAGATGAAGCTTTCTTT. Translation: CASSEGPDEAFF. The chain employs TRBV2 and TRBJ1-1; a possible D gene is TRBD1 (5 bases). V lost 3 bases and J lost 7, with 9 bases in between. The length of the CDR3 is 12 residues. In germline, CDR1 is SNHLY, CDR2 FYNNEI.

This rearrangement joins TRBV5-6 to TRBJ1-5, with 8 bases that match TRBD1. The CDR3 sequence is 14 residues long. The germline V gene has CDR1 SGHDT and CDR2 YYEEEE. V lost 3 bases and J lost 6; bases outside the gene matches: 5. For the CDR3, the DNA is TGTGCCAGCAGCTATGGGACAGGTTCTCAGCCCCAGCATTTT. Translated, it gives CASSYGTGSQPQHF.

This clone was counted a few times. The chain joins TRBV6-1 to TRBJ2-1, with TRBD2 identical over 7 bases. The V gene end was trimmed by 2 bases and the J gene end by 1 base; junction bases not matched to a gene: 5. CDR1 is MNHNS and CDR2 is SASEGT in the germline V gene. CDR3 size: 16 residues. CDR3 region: CASSEWGGGSYNEQFF. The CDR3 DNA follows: TGTGCCAGCAGTGAATGGGGGGGAGGGTCCTACAATGAGCAGTTCTTC.

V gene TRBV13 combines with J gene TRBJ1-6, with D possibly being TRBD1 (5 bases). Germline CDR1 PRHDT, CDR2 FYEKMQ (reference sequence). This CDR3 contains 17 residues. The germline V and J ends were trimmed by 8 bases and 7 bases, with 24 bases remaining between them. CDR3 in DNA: TGTGCCAGCTCCCGCGCGGGGGAAGGAGCTAGGAATTCACCCCTCCACTTT. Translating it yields CASSRAGEGARNSPLHF.

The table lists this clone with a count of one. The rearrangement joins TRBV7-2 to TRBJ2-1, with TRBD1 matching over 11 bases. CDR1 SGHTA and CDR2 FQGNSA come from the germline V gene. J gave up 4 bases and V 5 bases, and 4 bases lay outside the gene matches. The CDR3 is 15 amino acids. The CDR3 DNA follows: TGTGCCAGCAGCGGACAGGGGGCGCAGTACAATGAGCAGTTCTTC. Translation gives CASSGQGAQYNEQFF.

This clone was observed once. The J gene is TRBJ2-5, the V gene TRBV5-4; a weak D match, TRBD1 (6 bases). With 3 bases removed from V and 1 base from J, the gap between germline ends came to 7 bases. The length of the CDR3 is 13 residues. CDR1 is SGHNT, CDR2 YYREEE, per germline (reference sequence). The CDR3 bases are TGTGCCAGCAGCTCGACAGGCCAAGAGACCCAGTACTTC. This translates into CASSSTGQETQYF. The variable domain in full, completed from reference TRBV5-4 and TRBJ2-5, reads ETGVTQSPTHLIKTRGQQVTLRCSSQSGHNTVSWYQQALGQGPQFIFQYYREEENGRGNFPPRFSGLQFPNYSSELNVNALELDDSALYLCASSSTGQETQYFGPGTRLLVL.

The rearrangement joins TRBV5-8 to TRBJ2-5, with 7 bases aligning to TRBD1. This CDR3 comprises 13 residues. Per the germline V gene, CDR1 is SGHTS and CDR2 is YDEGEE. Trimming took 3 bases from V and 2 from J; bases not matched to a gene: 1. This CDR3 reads CASSWTGQETQYF. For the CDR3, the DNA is TGTGCCAGCAGCTGGACAGGACAAGAGACCCAGTACTTC.

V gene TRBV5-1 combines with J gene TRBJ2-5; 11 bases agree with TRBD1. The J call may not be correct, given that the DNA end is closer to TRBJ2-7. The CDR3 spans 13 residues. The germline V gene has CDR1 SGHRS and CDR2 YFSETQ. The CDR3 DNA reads TGCGCCAGCAGCCGGGACAGGGGGGACGAGCAGTACTTC. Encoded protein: CASSRDRGDEQYF.

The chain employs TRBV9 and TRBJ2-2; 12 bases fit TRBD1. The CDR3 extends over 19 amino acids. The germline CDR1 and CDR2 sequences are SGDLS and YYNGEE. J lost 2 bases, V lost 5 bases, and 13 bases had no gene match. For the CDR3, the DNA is TGTGCCAGCAGAGAGGACATGGGGACAGGGGGCTTCAACACCGGGGAGCTGTTTTTT. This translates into CASREDMGTGGFNTGELFF.

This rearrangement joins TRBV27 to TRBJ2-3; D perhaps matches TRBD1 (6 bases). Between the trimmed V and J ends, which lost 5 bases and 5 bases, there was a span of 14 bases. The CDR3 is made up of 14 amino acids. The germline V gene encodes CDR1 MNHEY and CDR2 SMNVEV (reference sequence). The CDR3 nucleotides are TGTGCCAGCAGTCCGTTCTTAGGGGGAGATACGCAGTATTTT. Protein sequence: CASSPFLGGDTQYF.

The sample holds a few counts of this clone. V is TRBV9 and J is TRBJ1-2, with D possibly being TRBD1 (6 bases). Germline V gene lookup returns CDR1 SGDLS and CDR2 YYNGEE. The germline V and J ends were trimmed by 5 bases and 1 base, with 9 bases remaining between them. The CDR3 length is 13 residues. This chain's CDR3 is CASRRTDNYGYTF. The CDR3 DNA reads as TGTGCCAGCAGACGGACAGATAACTATGGCTACACCTTC.

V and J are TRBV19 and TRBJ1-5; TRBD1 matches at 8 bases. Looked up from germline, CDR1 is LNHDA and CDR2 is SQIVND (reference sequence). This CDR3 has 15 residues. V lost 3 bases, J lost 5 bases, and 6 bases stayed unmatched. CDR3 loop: CASSISGGEDQPQHF. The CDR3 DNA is TGTGCCAGTAGTATCTCAGGGGGCGAGGATCAGCCCCAGCATTTT.

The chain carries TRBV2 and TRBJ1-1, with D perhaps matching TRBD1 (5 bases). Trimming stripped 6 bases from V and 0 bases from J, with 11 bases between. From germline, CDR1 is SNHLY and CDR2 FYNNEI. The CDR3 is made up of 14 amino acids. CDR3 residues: CASSLGEVNTEAFF. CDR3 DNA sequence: TGTGCCAGCAGCTTAGGGGAGGTGAACACTGAAGCTTTCTTT.

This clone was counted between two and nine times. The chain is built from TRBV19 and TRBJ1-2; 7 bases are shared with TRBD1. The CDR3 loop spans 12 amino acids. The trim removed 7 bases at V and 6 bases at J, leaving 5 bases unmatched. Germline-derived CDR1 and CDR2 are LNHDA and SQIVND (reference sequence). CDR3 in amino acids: CASNGQVHGYTF. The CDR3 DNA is TGTGCCAGTAACGGACAGGTGCATGGCTACACCTTC. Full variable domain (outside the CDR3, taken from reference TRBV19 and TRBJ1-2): DGGITQSPKYLFRKEGQNVTLSCEQNLNHDAMYWYRQDPGQGLRLIYYSQIVNDFQKGDIAEGYSVSREKKESFPLTVTSAQKNPTAFYLCASNGQVHGYTFGSGTRLTVV.

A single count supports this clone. The CDR3 coding sequence is TGTGCCAGCAGCCCTCCCAGCGGGCGCGAGCAGTACGTC. Its translation is CASSPPSGREQYV. This rearrangement joins TRBV5-4 to TRBJ2-7; D is perhaps TRBD2 (6 bases). Germline V gene sequence: CDR1 SGHNT, CDR2 YYREEE (reference sequence). Trimming took 4 bases from V and 6 from J, leaving 14 bases between them. The CDR3 totals 13 residues.

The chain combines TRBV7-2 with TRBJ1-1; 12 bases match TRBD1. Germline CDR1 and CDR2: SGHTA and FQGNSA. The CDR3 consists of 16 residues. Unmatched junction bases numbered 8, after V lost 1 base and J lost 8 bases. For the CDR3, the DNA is TGTGCCAGCAGCTTAGTATCGGGACAGGGGGCGGGGGAAGCTTTCTTT. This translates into CASSLVSGQGAGEAFF.

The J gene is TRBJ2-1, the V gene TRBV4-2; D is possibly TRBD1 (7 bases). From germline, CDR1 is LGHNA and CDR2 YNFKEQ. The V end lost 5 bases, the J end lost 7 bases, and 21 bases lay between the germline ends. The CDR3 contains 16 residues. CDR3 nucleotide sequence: TGTGCCAGCAGCTCGCAGGGGGGTGGGACACGGAATGAGCAGTTCTTC. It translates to CASSSQGGGTRNEQFF.